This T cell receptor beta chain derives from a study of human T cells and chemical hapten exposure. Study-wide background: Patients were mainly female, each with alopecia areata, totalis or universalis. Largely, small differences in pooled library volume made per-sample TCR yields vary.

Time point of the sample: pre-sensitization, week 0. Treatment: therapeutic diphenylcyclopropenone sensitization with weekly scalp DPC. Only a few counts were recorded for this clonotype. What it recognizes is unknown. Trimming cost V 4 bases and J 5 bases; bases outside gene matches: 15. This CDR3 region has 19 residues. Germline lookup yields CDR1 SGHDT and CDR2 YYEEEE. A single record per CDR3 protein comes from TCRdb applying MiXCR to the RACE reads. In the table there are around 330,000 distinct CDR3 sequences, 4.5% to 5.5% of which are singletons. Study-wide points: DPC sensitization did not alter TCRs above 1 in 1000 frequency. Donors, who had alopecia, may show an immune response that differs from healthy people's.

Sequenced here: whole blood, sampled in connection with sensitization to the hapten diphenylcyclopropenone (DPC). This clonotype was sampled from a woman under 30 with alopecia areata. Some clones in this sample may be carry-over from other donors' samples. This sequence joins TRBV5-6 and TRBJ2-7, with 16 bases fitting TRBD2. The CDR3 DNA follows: TGTGCCAGCAGCGTGACTACCGGGACTAGCGGGGGGGCCGTCCACGAGCAGTACTTC. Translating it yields CASSVTTGTSGGAVHEQYF.